This T cell receptor beta chain was retrieved from a study of blood T cell repertoires in COVID-19. Authors' processing steps: Researchers report that nucleated cell counts were estimated from reference gene primer amplification. TCRdb's copy holds only in-frame clones and misses some; the assay was immunoSEQ multiplex PCR. That table is the source of V, J and clone size, and D and trimming were worked out from the DNA. The data show roughly 120,000 clones, 78% seen once. In germline, CDR1 is SGHTA, CDR2 FQGNSA. There are 13 residues in the CDR3. Trimming removed 2 bases from V and 3 bases from J, with 5 bases in between.

This chain links TRBV7-2 with TRBJ1-3; D is uncertain. The source of this sequence is an older man with acute or convalescent COVID-19. Specimen: peripheral blood. CDR3 bases: TGTGCCAGCAGCTTATATAGTGGAAACACCATATATTTT. Amino acid sequence: CASSLYSGNTIYF.